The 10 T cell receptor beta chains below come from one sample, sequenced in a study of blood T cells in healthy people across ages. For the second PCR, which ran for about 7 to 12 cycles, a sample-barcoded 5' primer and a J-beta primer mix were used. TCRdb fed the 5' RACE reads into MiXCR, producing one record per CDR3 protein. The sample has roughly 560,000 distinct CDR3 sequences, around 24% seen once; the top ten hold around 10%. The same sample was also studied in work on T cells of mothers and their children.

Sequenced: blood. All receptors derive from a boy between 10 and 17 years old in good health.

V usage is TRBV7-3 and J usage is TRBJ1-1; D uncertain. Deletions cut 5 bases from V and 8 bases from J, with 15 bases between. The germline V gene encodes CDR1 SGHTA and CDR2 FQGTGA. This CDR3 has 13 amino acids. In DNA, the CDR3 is TGTGCCAGCAGCCCATCCGGGCCGGGAGAAGCTTTCTTT. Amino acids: CASSPSGPGEAFF.

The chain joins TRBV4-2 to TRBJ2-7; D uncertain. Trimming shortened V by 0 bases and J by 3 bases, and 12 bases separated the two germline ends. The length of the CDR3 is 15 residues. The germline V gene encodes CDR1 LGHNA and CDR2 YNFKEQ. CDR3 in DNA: TGTGCCAGCAGCCAAGAGGATGAGCGTGTCTACGAGCAGTACTTC. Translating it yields CASSQEDERVYEQYF.

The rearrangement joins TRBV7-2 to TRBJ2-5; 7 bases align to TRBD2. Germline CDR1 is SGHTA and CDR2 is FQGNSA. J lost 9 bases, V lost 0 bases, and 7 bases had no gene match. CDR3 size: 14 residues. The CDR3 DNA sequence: TGTGCCAGCAGCTTAGCGGGAGGGCCTGGGGCCCAGTACTTC. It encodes CASSLAGGPGAQYF.

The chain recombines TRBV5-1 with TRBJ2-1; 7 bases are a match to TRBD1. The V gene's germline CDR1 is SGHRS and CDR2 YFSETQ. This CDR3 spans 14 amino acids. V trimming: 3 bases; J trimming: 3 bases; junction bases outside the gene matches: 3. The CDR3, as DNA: TGCGCCAGCAGCTGGGACAGATACTACAATGAGCAGTTCTTC. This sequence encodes CASSWDRYYNEQFF. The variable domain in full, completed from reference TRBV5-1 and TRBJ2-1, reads KAGVTQTPRYLIKTRGQQVTLSCSPISGHRSVSWYQQTPGQGLQFLFEYFSETQRNKGNFPGRFSGRQFSNSRSEMNVSTLELGDSALYLCASSWDRYYNEQFFGPGTRLTVL.

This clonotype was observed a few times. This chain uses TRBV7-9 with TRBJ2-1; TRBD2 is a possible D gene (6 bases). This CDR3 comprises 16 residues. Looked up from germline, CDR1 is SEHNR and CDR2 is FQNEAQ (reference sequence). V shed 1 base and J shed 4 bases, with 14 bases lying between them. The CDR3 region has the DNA TGTGCCAGCAGCTTAGGAGGGATTGGACTATACAATGAGCAGTTCTTC. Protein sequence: CASSLGGIGLYNEQFF.

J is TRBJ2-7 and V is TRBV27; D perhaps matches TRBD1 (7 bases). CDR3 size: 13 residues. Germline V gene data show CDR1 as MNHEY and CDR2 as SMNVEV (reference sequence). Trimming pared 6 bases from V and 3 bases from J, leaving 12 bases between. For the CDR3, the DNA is TGTGCCAGCAGGGCAGGGGGAGGCTACGAGCAGTACTTC. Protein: CASRAGGGYEQYF.

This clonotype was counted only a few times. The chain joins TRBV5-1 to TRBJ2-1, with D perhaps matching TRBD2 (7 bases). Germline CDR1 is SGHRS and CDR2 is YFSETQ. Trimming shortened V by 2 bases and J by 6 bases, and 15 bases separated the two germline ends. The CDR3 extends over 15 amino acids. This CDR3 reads CASSFGTGRVNEQFF. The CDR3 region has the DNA TGCGCCAGCAGCTTTGGTACAGGGAGGGTCAATGAGCAGTTCTTC.

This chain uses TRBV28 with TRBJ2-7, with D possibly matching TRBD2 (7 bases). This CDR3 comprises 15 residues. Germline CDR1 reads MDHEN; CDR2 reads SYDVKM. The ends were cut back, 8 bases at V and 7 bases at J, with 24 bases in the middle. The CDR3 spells CASGGAPGQSYEQYF. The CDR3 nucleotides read TGTGCCAGCGGGGGGGCCCCCGGTCAGAGTTATGAGCAGTACTTC. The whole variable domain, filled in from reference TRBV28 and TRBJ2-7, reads DVKVTQSSRYLVKRTGEKVFLECVQDMDHENMFWYRQDPGLGLRLIYFSYDVKMKEKGDIPEGYSVSREKKERFSLILESASTNQTSMYLCASGGAPGQSYEQYFGPGTRLTVT.

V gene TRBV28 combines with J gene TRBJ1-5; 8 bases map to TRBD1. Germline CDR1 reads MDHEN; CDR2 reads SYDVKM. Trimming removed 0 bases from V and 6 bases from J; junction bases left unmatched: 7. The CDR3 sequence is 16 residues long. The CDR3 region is CASSLWTDRGRQPQHF. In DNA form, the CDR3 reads TGTGCCAGCAGTTTATGGACTGACAGGGGTCGTCAGCCCCAGCATTTT.

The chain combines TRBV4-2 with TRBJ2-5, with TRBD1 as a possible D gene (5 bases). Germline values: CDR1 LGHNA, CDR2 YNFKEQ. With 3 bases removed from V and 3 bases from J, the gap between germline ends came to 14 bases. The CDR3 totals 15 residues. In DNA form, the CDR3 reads TGTGCCAGCAGCCAGACAGACGGAGAAAAAGAGACCCAGTACTTC. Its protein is CASSQTDGEKETQYF.